The 6 T cell receptor beta chains below all came from one sample that was sequenced in a study of blood T cell repertoires in COVID-19. Using immunoSEQ multiplex PCR, the repertoire was profiled, and TCRdb retains in-frame clones only, with some absent. In the table there are 150,000 to 200,000 clones, less than 85% of which are singletons. Specimen: peripheral blood. The receptors stem from a woman aged 80 or older with acute or convalescent COVID-19.

This clone has only a few counts. The V gene is TRBV27, the J gene TRBJ2-7; D is undetermined. This CDR3 spans 13 amino acids. V shed 9 bases and J shed 5 bases, with 17 bases lying between them. Germline V gene lookup returns CDR1 MNHEY and CDR2 SMNVEV (reference sequence). CDR3 DNA: TGTGCCAGATCTACAGTTGTCGATGACGAGCAGTACTTC. Amino acid sequence: CARSTVVDDEQYF.

Only a few counts were recorded for this clone. The gene calls are TRBV28 and TRBJ2-7; 13 nucleotides line up with TRBD2. The V gene end was trimmed by 2 bases and the J gene end by 5 bases; junction bases not matched to a gene: 6. Germline-derived CDR1 and CDR2 are MDHEN and SYDVKM. CDR3 length: 16 residues. CDR3 coding DNA: TGTGCCAGCAGTTTAGTACTAGCGGGAGGGACGGACGAGCAGTACTTC. This sequence encodes CASSLVLAGGTDEQYF.

Details on this clone: The junction departs from the called germline gene at one end, perhaps through a read error. The chain carries TRBV6-5 and TRBJ2-3; 7 nucleotides line up with TRBD2. The CDR3 loop spans 14 amino acids. Per germline, CDR1 MNHEY and CDR2 SVGAGI. The CDR3 nucleotides are TGTGCCATCAGTTCGGCGGGAGATGAAGATACGCAGTATTTT. Its translation: CAISSAGDEDTQYF.

The chain carries TRBV19 and TRBJ2-1; 9 nucleotides line up with TRBD2. The CDR3 is made up of 16 amino acids. Looked up from germline, CDR1 is LNHDA and CDR2 is SQIVND (reference sequence). V shed 7 bases and J 2 bases; nucleotides not matched to a gene: 9. CDR3 loop: CASIGEAGGAYNEQFF. As DNA, the CDR3 is TGTGCCAGTATAGGGGAAGCGGGAGGAGCCTACAATGAGCAGTTCTTC.

This clone was detected once. V is TRBV12-3 or TRBV12-4 and J is TRBJ1-1, with 8 bases matching TRBD1. V shed 5 bases, J shed 4 bases, and the junction held 3 bases outside the gene matches. The CDR3 runs to 13 residues. CDR3 nucleotide sequence: TGTGCCAGCAGTCGACAGGGGCGCACTGAAGCTTTCTTT. It codes for CASSRQGRTEAFF.

J is TRBJ2-3 and V is TRBV10-3, with 7 bases that match TRBD2. After removal of 2 bases from V and 4 bases from J, the junction contained 6 bases not matched to a gene. The CDR3 covers 15 residues. Germline V gene lookup returns CDR1 ENHRY and CDR2 SYGVKD. This chain's CDR3 is CAISEQSGIPDTQYF. The CDR3 DNA follows: TGTGCCATCAGTGAGCAAAGCGGGATCCCAGATACGCAGTATTTT.